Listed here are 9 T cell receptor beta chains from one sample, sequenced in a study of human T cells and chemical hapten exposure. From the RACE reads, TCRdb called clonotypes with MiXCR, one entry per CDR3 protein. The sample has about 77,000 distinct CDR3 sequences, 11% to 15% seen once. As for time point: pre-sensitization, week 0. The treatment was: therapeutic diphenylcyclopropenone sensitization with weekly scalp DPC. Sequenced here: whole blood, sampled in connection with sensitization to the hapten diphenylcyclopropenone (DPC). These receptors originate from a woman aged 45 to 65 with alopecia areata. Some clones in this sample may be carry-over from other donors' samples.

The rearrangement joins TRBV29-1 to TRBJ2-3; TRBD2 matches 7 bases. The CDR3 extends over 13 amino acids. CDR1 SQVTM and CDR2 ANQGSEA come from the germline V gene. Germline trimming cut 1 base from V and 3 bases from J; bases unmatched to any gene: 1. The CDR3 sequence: CSVEVGGTDTQYF. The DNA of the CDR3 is TGCAGCGTTGAAGTGGGAGGGACAGATACGCAGTATTTT.

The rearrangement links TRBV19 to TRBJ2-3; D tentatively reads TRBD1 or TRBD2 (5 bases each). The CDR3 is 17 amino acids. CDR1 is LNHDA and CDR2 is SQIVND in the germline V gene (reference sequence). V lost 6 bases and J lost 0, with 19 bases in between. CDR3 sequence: CASSSRGGGQSTDTQYF. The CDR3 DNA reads TGTGCCAGTAGCTCACGGGGCGGCGGGCAAAGCACAGATACGCAGTATTTT.

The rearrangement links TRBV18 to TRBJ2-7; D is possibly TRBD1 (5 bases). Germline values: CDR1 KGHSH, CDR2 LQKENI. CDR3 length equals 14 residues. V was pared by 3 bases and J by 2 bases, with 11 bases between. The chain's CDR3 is CASSPSQGAYEQYF. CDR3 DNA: TGTGCCAGCTCACCCTCCCAGGGTGCCTACGAGCAGTACTTC.

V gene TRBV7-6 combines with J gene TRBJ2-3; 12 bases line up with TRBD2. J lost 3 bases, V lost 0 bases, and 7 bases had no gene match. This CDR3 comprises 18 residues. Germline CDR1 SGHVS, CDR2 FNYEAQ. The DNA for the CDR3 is TGTGCCAGCAGCTTAGCTAAGACTAGCGGGAGTAGTACAGATACGCAGTATTTT. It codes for CASSLAKTSGSSTDTQYF. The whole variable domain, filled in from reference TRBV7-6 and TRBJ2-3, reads GAGVSQSPRYKVTKRGQDVALRCDPISGHVSLYWYRQALGQGPEFLTYFNYEAQQDKSGLPNDRFSAERPEGSISTLTIQRTEQRDSAMYRCASSLAKTSGSSTDTQYFGPGTRLTVL.

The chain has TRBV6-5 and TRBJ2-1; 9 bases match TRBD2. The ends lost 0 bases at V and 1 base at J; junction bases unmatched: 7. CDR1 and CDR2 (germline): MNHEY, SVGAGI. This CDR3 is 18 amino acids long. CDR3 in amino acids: CASSYSISSGKSYNEQFF. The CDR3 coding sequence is TGTGCCAGCAGTTACTCGATCTCTAGCGGGAAATCCTACAATGAGCAGTTCTTC.

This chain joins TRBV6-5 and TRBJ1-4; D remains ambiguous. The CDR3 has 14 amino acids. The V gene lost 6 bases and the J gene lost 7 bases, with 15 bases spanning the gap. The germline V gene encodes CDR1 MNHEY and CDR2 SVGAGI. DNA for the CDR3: TGTGCCAGCAGCCGCTACGGGGAAGGTGAAAAACTGTTTTTT. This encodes CASSRYGEGEKLFF.

The CDR3 is CASSQVAGANGYTF. In DNA, the CDR3 is TGTGCCAGCAGCCAAGTTGCGGGGGCGAATGGCTACACCTTC. The rearrangement joins TRBV3-1 to TRBJ1-2; a possible D gene is TRBD1 (6 bases). There are 14 residues in the CDR3. Per the germline V gene, CDR1 is LGHDT and CDR2 is YNNKEL (reference sequence). V shed 1 base and J shed 6 bases, with 12 bases lying between them.

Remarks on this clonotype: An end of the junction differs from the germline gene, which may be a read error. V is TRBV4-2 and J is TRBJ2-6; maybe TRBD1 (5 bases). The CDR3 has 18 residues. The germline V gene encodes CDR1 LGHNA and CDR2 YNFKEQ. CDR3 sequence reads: CASSQASYGRSGANVLTF. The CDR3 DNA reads TGTGCCAGCAGCCAAGCTTCGTATGGGCGATCTGGGGCCAATGTCCTGACTTTC.

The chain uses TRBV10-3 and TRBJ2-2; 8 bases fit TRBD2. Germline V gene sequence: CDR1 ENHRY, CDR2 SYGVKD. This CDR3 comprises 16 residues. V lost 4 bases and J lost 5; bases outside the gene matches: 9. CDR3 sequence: CAISGMSGRTTGELFF. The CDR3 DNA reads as TGTGCCATCAGTGGTATGAGCGGGAGAACTACCGGGGAGCTGTTTTTT.